This note documents a single TCR beta chain sequence. What it binds is not known. The sample belongs to a study of shared clonotypes between healthy human individuals. Per the original methods: Because ImmunoSEQ provided only junction sequences with no quality scores, the filtering differed. The protocol was immunoSEQ multiplex PCR, while the TCRdb copy is restricted to in-frame clones and leaves out a portion. V and J calls and clone size follow that table, whereas D and trimming were derived from the DNA. The top ten hold 0.4% to 0.55% of the sample, which has about 1.5 million clones, 95% to 99% seen once. Overall study findings and caveats: The study drew on few donors, limiting represented genetic and exposure-history diversity.

CDR3 length: 18 amino acids. Germline V gene sequence: CDR1 LGHNA, CDR2 YSLEER. V lost 2 bases, J lost 3 bases, and 8 bases stayed unmatched. The sample was naive CD4+ T cells sorted from blood. Subset given: CD45RA+ positively selected. The chain carries TRBV4-3 and TRBJ2-2; 11 bases fit TRBD2. This clonotype originated in a man younger than 45 in good health. As DNA, the CDR3 is TGCGCCAGCAGCCAATTGATTAGCGGGAGGGGTTACACCGGGGAGCTGTTTTTT. This translates into CASSQLISGRGYTGELFF.